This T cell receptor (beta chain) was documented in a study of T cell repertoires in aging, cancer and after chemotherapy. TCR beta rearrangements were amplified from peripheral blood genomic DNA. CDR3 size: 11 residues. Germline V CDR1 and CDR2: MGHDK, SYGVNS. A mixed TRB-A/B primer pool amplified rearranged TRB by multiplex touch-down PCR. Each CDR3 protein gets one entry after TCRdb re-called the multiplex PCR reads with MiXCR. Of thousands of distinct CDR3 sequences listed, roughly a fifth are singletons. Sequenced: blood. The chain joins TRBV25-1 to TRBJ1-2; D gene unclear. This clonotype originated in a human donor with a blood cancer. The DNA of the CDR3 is TGTGCTATGCAGAGTAACTATGGCTACACCTTC. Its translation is CAMQSNYGYTF.